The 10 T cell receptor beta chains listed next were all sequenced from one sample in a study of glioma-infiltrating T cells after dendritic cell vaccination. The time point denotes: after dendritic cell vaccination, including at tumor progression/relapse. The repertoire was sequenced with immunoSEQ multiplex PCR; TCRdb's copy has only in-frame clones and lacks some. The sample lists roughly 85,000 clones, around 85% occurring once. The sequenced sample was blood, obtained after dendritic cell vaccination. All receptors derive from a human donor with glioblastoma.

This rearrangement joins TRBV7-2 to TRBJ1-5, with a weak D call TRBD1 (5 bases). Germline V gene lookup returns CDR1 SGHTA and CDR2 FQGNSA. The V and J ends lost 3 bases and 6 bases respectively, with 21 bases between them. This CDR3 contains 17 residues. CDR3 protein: CASSFFFGPGGVQPQHF. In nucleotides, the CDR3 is TGTGCCAGCAGCTTTTTCTTCGGGCCCGGAGGGGTTCAGCCCCAGCATTTT.

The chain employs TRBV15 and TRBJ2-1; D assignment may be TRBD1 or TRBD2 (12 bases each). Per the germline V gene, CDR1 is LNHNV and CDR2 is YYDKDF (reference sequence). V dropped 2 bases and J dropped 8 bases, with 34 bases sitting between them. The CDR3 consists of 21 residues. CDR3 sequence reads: CATSRYRPGQGASGRGDEQFF. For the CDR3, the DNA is TGTGCCACCAGCAGATACCGACCGGGACAGGGGGCTAGCGGGAGGGGGGATGAGCAGTTCTTC.

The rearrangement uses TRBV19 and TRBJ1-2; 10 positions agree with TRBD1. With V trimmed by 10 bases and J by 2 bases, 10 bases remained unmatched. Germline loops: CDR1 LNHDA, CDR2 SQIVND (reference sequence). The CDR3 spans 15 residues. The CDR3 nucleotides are TGTGCCACCACGGACAGGGGGATGTCAAACTATGGCTACACCTTC. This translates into CATTDRGMSNYGYTF.

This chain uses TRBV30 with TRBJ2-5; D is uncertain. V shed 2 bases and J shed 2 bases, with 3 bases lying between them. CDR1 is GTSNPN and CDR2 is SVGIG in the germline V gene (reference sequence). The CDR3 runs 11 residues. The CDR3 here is CAWSLQETQYF. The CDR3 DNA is TGTGCCTGGAGTCTACAAGAGACCCAGTACTTC. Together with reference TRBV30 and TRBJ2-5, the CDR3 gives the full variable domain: SQTIHQWPATLVQPVGSPLSLECTVEGTSNPNLYWYRQAAGRGLQLLFYSVGIGQISSEVPQNLSASRPQDRQFILSSKKLLLSDSGFYLCAWSLQETQYFGPGTRLLVL.

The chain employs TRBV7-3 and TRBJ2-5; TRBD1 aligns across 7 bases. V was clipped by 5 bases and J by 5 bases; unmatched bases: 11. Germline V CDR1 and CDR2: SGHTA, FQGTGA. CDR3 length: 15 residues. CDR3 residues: CASSPYRDRQETQYF. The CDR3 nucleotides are TGTGCCAGCAGCCCGTACCGGGACAGACAGGAGACCCAGTACTTC.

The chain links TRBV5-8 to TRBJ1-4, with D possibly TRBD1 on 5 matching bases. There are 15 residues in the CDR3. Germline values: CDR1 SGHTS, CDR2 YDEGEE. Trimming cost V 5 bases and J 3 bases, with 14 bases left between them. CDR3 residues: CASRATGTANEKLFF. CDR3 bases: TGTGCCAGCAGAGCCACCGGGACTGCTAATGAAAAACTGTTTTTT.

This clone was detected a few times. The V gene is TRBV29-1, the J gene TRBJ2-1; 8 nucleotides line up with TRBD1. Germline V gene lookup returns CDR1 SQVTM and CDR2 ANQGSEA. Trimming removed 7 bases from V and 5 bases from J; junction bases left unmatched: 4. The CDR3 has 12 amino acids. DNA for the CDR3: TGCAGCGCAGACAGGGGAAACAATGAGCAGTTCTTC. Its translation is CSADRGNNEQFF.

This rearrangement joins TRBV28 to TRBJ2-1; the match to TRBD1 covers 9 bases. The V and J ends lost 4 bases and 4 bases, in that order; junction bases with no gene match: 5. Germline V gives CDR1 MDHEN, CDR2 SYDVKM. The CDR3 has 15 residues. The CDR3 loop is CASSSSGTGYNEQFF. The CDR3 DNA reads TGTGCCAGCAGTTCCTCCGGGACAGGGTACAATGAGCAGTTCTTC.

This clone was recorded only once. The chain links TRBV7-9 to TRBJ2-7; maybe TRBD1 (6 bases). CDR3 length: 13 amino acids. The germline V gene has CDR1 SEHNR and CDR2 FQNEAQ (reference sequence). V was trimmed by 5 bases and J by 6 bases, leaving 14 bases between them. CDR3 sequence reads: CASSANRAAEQYF. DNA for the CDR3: TGTGCCAGCAGCGCTAACAGGGCGGCCGAGCAGTACTTC.

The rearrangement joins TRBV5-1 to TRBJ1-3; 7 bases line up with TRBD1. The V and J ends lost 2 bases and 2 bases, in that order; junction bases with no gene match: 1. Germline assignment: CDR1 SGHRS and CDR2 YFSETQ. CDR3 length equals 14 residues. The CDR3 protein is CASSFGQAGNTIYF. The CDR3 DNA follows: TGCGCCAGCAGCTTTGGACAGGCTGGAAACACCATATATTTT.